This TCR beta chain derives from a study of technical replicates of blood from a handful of donors. Data came from immunoSEQ multiplex PCR; TCRdb stores just in-frame clones and leaves some out. In the table there are roughly 80,000 clones, about 94% of which are singletons. V dropped 5 bases and J dropped 0 bases, with 11 bases sitting between them. The CDR3 spans 15 residues. Germline assignment: CDR1 SGHRS and CDR2 YFSETQ. The clonotype comes from a human donor in good health. Sequencing was done on a sample of T cells isolated from PBMCs. The chain recombines TRBV5-1 with TRBJ2-2; D gene unclear. CDR3 amino acids: CASRGGYANTGELFF. As DNA, the CDR3 is TGCGCCAGCAGAGGCGGATACGCGAACACCGGGGAGCTGTTTTTT.